Listed here are 14 T cell receptor beta chains from one sample, sequenced in a study of blood T cell repertoires in COVID-19. The repertoire was sequenced with immunoSEQ multiplex PCR; TCRdb's copy has only in-frame clones and lacks some. The sample has about 370,000 clones, about nine tenths seen once; the top ten hold 1.5% to 2%. Material for sequencing was PBMCs or T cells enriched from blood (not recorded which). These receptors all come from a woman aged 30 to 39 who had recovered from COVID-19.

The chain joins TRBV5-4 to TRBJ2-7; 9 nucleotides align to TRBD1. J gave up 2 bases and V 4 bases, and 4 bases lay outside the gene matches. The CDR3 is 14 residues long. The germline CDR1 and CDR2 sequences are SGHNT and YYREEE (reference sequence). In nucleotides, the CDR3 is TGTGCCAGCAGCATGGACAGGGGAACCTACGAGCAGTACTTC. Amino acid sequence: CASSMDRGTYEQYF.

Only a few counts were recorded for this clone. This rearrangement joins TRBV2 to TRBJ2-2; D is unresolved. The V end lost 6 bases, the J end lost 4 bases, and 9 bases lay between the germline ends. This CDR3 is built from 13 residues. Germline V gene data show CDR1 as SNHLY and CDR2 as FYNNEI. The CDR3 here is CASRELRTGELFF. In nucleotides, the CDR3 is TGTGCCAGCAGGGAGTTGCGCACCGGGGAGCTGTTTTTT.

V and J are TRBV6-2 or TRBV6-3 and TRBJ2-3, with 8 bases aligning to TRBD1. Germline assignment: CDR1 MNHEY and CDR2 SVGEGT. The junction had 10 bases not matched to a gene; V was cut back by 5 bases and J by 6 bases. CDR3 size: 15 residues. This CDR3 is CASSLGQGKYDTQYF. The CDR3 DNA reads as TGTGCCAGCAGTCTCGGACAGGGAAAGTACGATACGCAGTATTTT.

The chain combines TRBV21-1 with TRBJ1-5; no DNA check was done on the table's D call, TRBD1. TRBV21-1 is a known pseudogene. This CDR3 comprises 18 residues. The CDR3 sequence: CARRRRPCRDRGNQPQHF. CDR3 nucleotides: TGTGCCAGAAGACGCCGTCCGTGTCGTGACAGGGGCAATCAGCCCCAGCATTTT.

This clone appeared a single time. This chain joins TRBV7-8 and TRBJ2-7; TRBD1 is a possible D gene (6 bases). The CDR3 length is 15 residues. Germline V gene data show CDR1 as SGHVS and CDR2 as FQNEAQ. Trimming took off 5 bases at V and 5 bases at J, with 19 bases between the two ends. The CDR3 loop reads CASSGVPGVRHEQYF. CDR3 coding DNA: TGTGCCAGCAGCGGAGTACCAGGGGTACGGCACGAGCAGTACTTC.

The chain joins TRBV24-1 to TRBJ2-3, with TRBD1 identical over 12 bases. Trimming removed 6 bases from V and 3 bases from J; junction bases left unmatched: 6. CDR1 is KGHDR and CDR2 is SFDVKD in the germline V gene. This CDR3 is built from 16 residues. The CDR3 DNA reads TGTGCCACCAGTCAGGGACAGGGGGCGCTGACAGATACGCAGTATTTT. Protein product: CATSQGQGALTDTQYF.

This clone was found once. The rearrangement uses TRBV11-2 and TRBJ2-7; 11 nucleotides match TRBD2. The CDR3 is 16 residues long. The V gene's germline CDR1 is SGHAT and CDR2 FQNNGV. Trimming at V came to 0 bases and at J to 2 bases, leaving 3 bases not matched to a gene. The CDR3 loop is CASSLDRSGGAYEQYF. In DNA form, the CDR3 reads TGTGCCAGCAGCTTAGATCGTAGCGGGGGGGCCTACGAGCAGTACTTC.

This clone came up once. The chain has TRBV6-5 and TRBJ1-1; D is undetermined. CDR1 MNHEY and CDR2 SVGAGI come from the germline V gene. V was pared by 6 bases and J by 0 bases, with 8 bases between. This CDR3 has 13 amino acids. CDR3 sequence reads: CASRISMNTEAFF. CDR3 bases: TGTGCCAGCAGAATAAGCATGAACACTGAAGCTTTCTTT.

To note about this clone: The junction shows a germline mismatch at one end, possibly a read error. This chain uses TRBV6-6 with TRBJ2-7, with D unresolved. Germline CDR1 is MNHNY and CDR2 is SVGAGI (reference sequence). This CDR3 is built from 14 residues. The CDR3 coding sequence is TGTGCCAGCAGTTACCCCAATGAGGCCCGCGCAACGGACTTC. This translates into CASSYPNEARATDF.

The chain employs TRBV5-1 and TRBJ2-2; 8 bases agree with TRBD2. With V trimmed by 5 bases and J by 6 bases, 9 bases remained unmatched. CDR3 length equals 15 residues. Germline V gives CDR1 SGHRS, CDR2 YFSETQ. DNA for the CDR3: TGCGCCAGCAGAATCGGGGGGGCGATCCCCGGGGAGCTGTTTTTT. This translates into CASRIGGAIPGELFF.

This chain links TRBV15 with TRBJ1-1; D is possibly TRBD1 (5 bases). The CDR3 has 15 amino acids. Trimming removed 0 bases from V and 1 base from J, with 9 bases in between. Looked up from germline, CDR1 is LNHNV and CDR2 is YYDKDF (reference sequence). CDR3 sequence reads: CATSRDPGENTEAFF. CDR3 sequence (DNA): TGTGCCACCAGCAGAGACCCGGGGGAGAACACTGAAGCTTTCTTT. Full variable domain (rest looked up from reference TRBV15 and TRBJ1-1): DAMVIQNPRYQVTQFGKPVTLSCSQTLNHNVMYWYQQKSSQAPKLLFHYYDKDFNNEADTPDNFQSRRPNTSFCFLDIRSPGLGDTAMYLCATSRDPGENTEAFFGQGTRLTVV.

There are a few counts of this clone. The gene calls are TRBV6-2 or TRBV6-3 and TRBJ1-3; D possibly corresponds to TRBD1 (5 bases). Germline V gives CDR1 MNHEY, CDR2 SVGEGT. The CDR3 extends over 16 amino acids. Trimming took off 4 bases at V and 0 bases at J, with 13 bases between the two ends. The CDR3 loop reads CASSSLTELSGNTIYF. CDR3 sequence (DNA): TGTGCCAGCAGTTCTTTGACAGAACTCTCTGGAAACACCATATATTTT.

The rearrangement links TRBV6-1 to TRBJ2-7; D is perhaps TRBD2 (6 bases). There are 15 residues in the CDR3. V shed 3 bases and J shed 0 bases, with 12 bases lying between them. CDR1 and CDR2 (germline): MNHNS, SASEGT. CDR3 DNA: TGTGCCAGCAGTGAGGAGGGCGGCAGCTCCTACGAGCAGTACTTC. Residues: CASSEEGGSSYEQYF.

The DNA of the CDR3 is TGTGCCAGCAGACCCGACTCCGGGGAGCTGTTTTTT. The encoded protein is CASRPDSGELFF. V and J are TRBV3-1 (or the pseudogene TRBV3-2) and TRBJ2-2; unclear D gene. The V end was cut by 6 bases, the J end by 6 bases, with 8 bases between. Germline lookup yields CDR1 LGHDT and CDR2 YNNKEL (reference sequence). This CDR3 is built from 12 residues.